This TCR beta chain was captured by sequencing in a study of T cell changes during pregnancy in multiple sclerosis. The repertoire was sequenced with immunoSEQ multiplex PCR; TCRdb's copy has only in-frame clones and lacks some. The table has roughly 80,000 clones, about 93% seen once. There are 14 residues in the CDR3. From germline, CDR1 is LNHDA and CDR2 SQIVND (reference sequence). V shed 4 bases, J shed 4 bases, and the junction held 0 bases outside the gene matches. The material was peripheral blood, obtained in the first trimester of pregnancy. The clonotype comes from a female donor with multiple sclerosis, enrolled in a pregnancy study. The genes are TRBV19 and TRBJ2-2; 10 positions agree with TRBD2. CDR3 coding DNA: TGTGCCAGTAGTACTAGCGGGAGCACCGGGGAGCTGTTTTTT. Its protein product is CASSTSGSTGELFF.